The 24 T cell receptor beta chains reported below all come from one sample, sequenced in a study of T cell changes during pregnancy in multiple sclerosis. Sequencing used immunoSEQ multiplex PCR; TCRdb keeps in-frame clones, though not all of them. The sample shows more than 50,000 clones, 91% of them seen only once. Sequenced material: peripheral blood, taken after pregnancy. These receptors came from a female donor in good health, enrolled as a control in a pregnancy study.

The J gene is TRBJ1-2, the V gene TRBV5-6; D is possibly TRBD1 (6 bases). Deletions cut 3 bases from V and 5 bases from J, with 26 bases between. Per germline, CDR1 SGHDT and CDR2 YYEEEE. The CDR3 totals 18 residues. The CDR3 region is CASSSGTPGHRLLYGYTF. The CDR3 DNA follows: TGTGCCAGCAGCTCGGGCACTCCGGGACACCGGCTCTTGTATGGCTACACCTTC.

The CDR3 protein is CASKNDLESSYEQYF. In DNA, the CDR3 is TGTGCCAGCAAAAACGACTTGGAGAGCTCCTACGAGCAGTACTTC. The J gene is TRBJ2-7, the V gene TRBV2; D call uncertain. CDR1 and CDR2 from the germline V gene are SNHLY and FYNNEI. Trimming stripped 7 bases from V and 0 bases from J, with 16 bases between. The CDR3 totals 15 residues.

The gene calls are TRBV5-1 and TRBJ2-2, with a possible D match to TRBD1 (7 bases). The V gene lost 1 base and the J gene lost 6 bases, with 10 bases spanning the gap. CDR1 is SGHRS and CDR2 is YFSETQ in the germline V gene. This CDR3 comprises 14 residues. The CDR3 sequence: CASSLSRGAGELFF. The CDR3 DNA reads as TGCGCCAGCAGCTTGTCCAGGGGGGCCGGGGAGCTGTTTTTT.

J is TRBJ2-6 and V is TRBV19, with D maybe TRBD2 (5 bases). The V gene lost 6 bases and the J gene lost 0 bases, with 12 bases spanning the gap. The CDR3 is made up of 16 amino acids. The germline V gene encodes CDR1 LNHDA and CDR2 SQIVND (reference sequence). CDR3 sequence: CASREGSISGANVLTF. The DNA for the CDR3 is TGTGCCAGTAGAGAGGGCTCGATCTCTGGGGCCAACGTCCTGACTTTC.

V gene TRBV9 combines with J gene TRBJ2-7; D gene ambiguous. The germline CDR1 and CDR2 sequences are SGDLS and YYNGEE. The ends were cut back, 5 bases at V and 0 bases at J, with 12 bases in the middle. The CDR3 has 14 residues. The CDR3 is CASRGYSSSYEQYF. The DNA of the CDR3 is TGTGCCAGCAGGGGCTACTCCAGCTCCTACGAGCAGTACTTC.

The CDR3 sequence: CASSLASSFTNEQFF. The CDR3, as DNA: TGTGCCAGCAGCTTAGCTTCCAGTTTTACCAATGAGCAGTTCTTC. The chain employs TRBV7-2 and TRBJ2-1; the D is unclear. Between the trimmed V and J ends, which lost 0 bases and 6 bases, there was a span of 12 bases. This CDR3 is built from 15 residues. Per germline, CDR1 SGHTA and CDR2 FQGNSA.

The chain links TRBV5-6 to TRBJ1-1, with TRBD1 matching over 9 bases. The V gene's germline CDR1 is SGHDT and CDR2 YYEEEE. V shed 4 bases, J shed 1 base, and the junction held 8 bases outside the gene matches. This CDR3 has 16 amino acids. In DNA form, the CDR3 reads TGTGCCAGCAGCCCTGGGACAGGGAGGGGGAACACTGAAGCTTTCTTT. Translating gives CASSPGTGRGNTEAFF. The full variable domain, rest sourced from reference TRBV5-6 and TRBJ1-1, is DAGVTQSPTHLIKTRGQQVTLRCSPKSGHDTVSWYQQALGQGPQFIFQYYEEEERQRGNFPDRFSGHQFPNYSSELNVNALLLGDSALYLCASSPGTGRGNTEAFFGQGTRLTVV.

The chain has TRBV7-6 and TRBJ2-2; 11 bases map to TRBD1. V lost 10 bases to trimming and J lost 4 bases; unmatched junction nucleotides: 8. Per germline, CDR1 SGHVS and CDR2 FNYEAQ. The CDR3 has 15 residues. The CDR3 here is CATQPGTGGTGELFF. As DNA, the CDR3 is TGTGCCACCCAGCCCGGGACAGGGGGCACCGGGGAGCTGTTTTTT.

The rearrangement joins TRBV19 to TRBJ2-7; TRBD2 matches 11 bases. V shed 6 bases, J shed 0 bases, and the junction held 4 bases outside the gene matches. The CDR3 contains 15 residues. Germline CDR1 reads LNHDA; CDR2 reads SQIVND (reference sequence). The CDR3 loop reads CASRGLAGDSYEQYF. In DNA form, the CDR3 reads TGTGCCAGTAGAGGACTAGCGGGTGACTCCTACGAGCAGTACTTC.

This clone was detected once. The chain carries TRBV6-1 and TRBJ1-5; 7 nucleotides match TRBD1. This CDR3 comprises 14 residues. The V gene's germline CDR1 is MNHNS and CDR2 SASEGT. V lost 8 bases to trimming and J lost 5 bases; unmatched junction nucleotides: 9. The CDR3 here is CASSRNRGDQPQHF. The CDR3 coding sequence is TGTGCCAGCTCGAGGAACAGGGGAGATCAGCCCCAGCATTTT.

V gene TRBV11-2 combines with J gene TRBJ2-3; 9 bases are shared with TRBD2. The germline CDR1 and CDR2 sequences are SGHAT and FQNNGV. V shed 1 base, J shed 7 bases, and the junction held 6 bases outside the gene matches. CDR3 length: 15 amino acids. CDR3 nucleotide sequence: TGTGCCAGCAGCTTAGGGGGCGGGGGGGCATATACGCAGTATTTT. Its translation is CASSLGGGGAYTQYF.

The chain recombines TRBV13 with TRBJ2-7, with unresolved D. In germline, CDR1 is PRHDT, CDR2 FYEKMQ (reference sequence). Between the trimmed V and J ends, which lost 5 bases and 3 bases, there was a span of 14 bases. The CDR3 extends over 14 amino acids. The CDR3 sequence: CASSPRQADYEQYF. DNA for the CDR3: TGTGCCAGCAGCCCACGACAAGCTGACTACGAGCAGTACTTC.

This chain links TRBV6-5 with TRBJ1-3; D call uncertain. The CDR3 loop spans 15 amino acids. CDR1 is MNHEY, CDR2 SVGAGI, per germline. V was clipped by 6 bases and J by 0 bases, with 12 bases between them. The CDR3 bases are TGTGCCAGCAGGGAGGATCCTTCCTCTGGAAACACCATATATTTT. Protein: CASREDPSSGNTIYF.

The chain couples TRBV28 to TRBJ2-3, with D tentatively TRBD1 (5 bases). Per germline, CDR1 MDHEN and CDR2 SYDVKM. The CDR3 spans 16 residues. V lost 11 bases to trimming and J lost 2 bases, with 23 bases between them. The CDR3, as DNA: TGTGCCTCAGTGGGGCCAGAAACACCCCTCACAGATACGCAGTATTTT. It translates to CASVGPETPLTDTQYF.

The chain has TRBV7-8 and TRBJ1-4; D might be TRBD1 (6 bases). Germline CDR1 SGHVS, CDR2 FQNEAQ. V dropped 4 bases and J dropped 7 bases, with 16 bases sitting between them. The CDR3 length is 15 residues. In nucleotides, the CDR3 is TGTGCCAGCAGCTACGATGGGGGCGCGGTTGAAAAACTGTTTTTT. It codes for CASSYDGGAVEKLFF.

The chain has TRBV27 and TRBJ2-2, with a possible D match to TRBD1 (5 bases). The CDR3 length is 14 residues. From germline, CDR1 is MNHEY and CDR2 SMNVEV (reference sequence). V shed 2 bases and J shed 1 base, with 5 bases lying between them. The CDR3 loop reads CASSLTGNTGELFF. Here the CDR3 DNA reads TGTGCCAGCAGTTTAACAGGGAACACCGGGGAGCTGTTTTTT.

The chain carries TRBV5-1 and TRBJ1-3; 7 bases line up with TRBD1. The CDR3 runs to 13 residues. J was trimmed by 7 bases and V by 3 bases; bases with no gene match: 4. CDR1 is SGHRS, CDR2 YFSETQ, per germline. CDR3 loop: CASSSSGGNTIYF. DNA for the CDR3: TGCGCCAGCAGCTCATCAGGGGGGAACACCATATATTTT.

This clone has only a few counts. The chain couples TRBV9 to TRBJ1-1; weak D call: TRBD1 (5 bases). The CDR3 is 14 amino acids. With 0 bases removed from V and 1 base from J, the gap between germline ends came to 7 bases. Germline V gives CDR1 SGDLS, CDR2 YYNGEE. CDR3 nucleotide sequence: TGTGCCAGCAGCGTAGCCGGGGGGAACACTGAAGCTTTCTTT. Translation: CASSVAGGNTEAFF.

This clone was counted once. This sequence joins TRBV7-2 and TRBJ2-7; D unresolved. The CDR3 spans 12 residues. The germline V and J ends were trimmed by 2 bases and 3 bases, with 5 bases remaining between them. Germline loops: CDR1 SGHTA, CDR2 FQGNSA. For the CDR3, the DNA is TGTGCCAGCAGCTTAACACGCTACGAGCAGTACTTC. Its translation: CASSLTRYEQYF.

The V and J genes are TRBV4-3 and TRBJ1-4, with 9 positions matching TRBD1. The CDR3 covers 20 residues. The germline V gene encodes CDR1 LGHNA and CDR2 YSLEER. The V and J ends lost 0 bases and 0 bases, in that order; junction bases with no gene match: 11. CDR3 amino acids: CASSQDWGTGIGATNEKLFF. The CDR3 region has the DNA TGCGCCAGCAGCCAAGATTGGGGGACAGGGATCGGAGCAACTAATGAAAAACTGTTTTTT.

V is TRBV5-1 and J is TRBJ2-7, with 7 bases lining up with TRBD1. Germline V gene sequence: CDR1 SGHRS, CDR2 YFSETQ. The junction had 11 bases not matched to a gene; V was cut back by 4 bases and J by 1 base. The CDR3 runs 16 residues. CDR3 nucleotide sequence: TGCGCCAGCAGCCTCCGGGACAGTTCTTCATCCTACGAGCAGTACTTC. Amino acids: CASSLRDSSSSYEQYF. The whole variable domain, filled in from reference TRBV5-1 and TRBJ2-7, reads KAGVTQTPRYLIKTRGQQVTLSCSPISGHRSVSWYQQTPGQGLQFLFEYFSETQRNKGNFPGRFSGRQFSNSRSEMNVSTLELGDSALYLCASSLRDSSSSYEQYFGPGTRLTVT.

The chain joins TRBV15 to TRBJ2-1, with a tentative D call TRBD1 (5 bases). The germline V gene has CDR1 LNHNV and CDR2 YYDKDF (reference sequence). Trimming left V 2 bases short and J 7 bases short, with 9 bases between. The CDR3 totals 13 residues. DNA of the CDR3: TGTGCCACCAGCAGAACAGGATCTAATGAGCAGTTCTTC. It translates to CATSRTGSNEQFF.

This clone appeared once. The genes are TRBV13 and TRBJ2-3; TRBD1 matches 10 bases. The CDR3 is made up of 15 amino acids. J was trimmed by 1 base and V by 5 bases; bases with no gene match: 3. Germline lookup yields CDR1 PRHDT and CDR2 FYEKMQ (reference sequence). The chain's CDR3 is CASSVGQGGTDTQYF. The CDR3 DNA sequence: TGTGCCAGCAGCGTCGGACAGGGGGGCACAGATACGCAGTATTTT.

The J gene is TRBJ2-5, the V gene TRBV7-2, with a weak D call TRBD2 (5 bases). The CDR3 has 15 residues. CDR1 SGHTA and CDR2 FQGNSA come from the germline V gene. The V gene lost 5 bases and the J gene lost 2 bases, with 15 bases spanning the gap. The CDR3 protein is CASSKRTRGQETQYF. CDR3 DNA sequence: TGTGCCAGCAGCAAGCGGACTCGAGGACAAGAGACCCAGTACTTC.